This passage covers 8 T cell receptor beta chains from one sample sequenced in a study of cytomegalovirus exposure and HLA in healthy donors. This table comes from immunoSEQ multiplex PCR, and its TCRdb copy is limited to in-frame clones, with some not included. Of around 300,000 clones detected, about 86% appear once; the ten largest clones hold over 0.95%. Sequenced material: PBMCs. These receptors were collected from a woman under 30 in good health and CMV-seronegative.

Here the CDR3 reads CASSVPLGGADTGELFF. The DNA for the CDR3 is TGTGCCAGCAGCGTACCCCTGGGGGGGGCGGACACCGGGGAGCTGTTTTTT. The V call is TRBV9, the J call TRBJ2-2; TRBD2 might be the D (7 bases). The CDR3 has 17 residues. V was cut by 1 base and J by 3 bases, with 16 bases left in between. CDR1 is SGDLS, CDR2 YYNGEE, per germline.

The genes are TRBV7-6 and TRBJ2-2, with 7 bases identical to TRBD2. This CDR3 has 17 residues. The germline V gene encodes CDR1 SGHVS and CDR2 FNYEAQ. Losses at the gene ends were 5 bases for V and 0 bases for J; bases not matched to a gene: 9. CDR3 loop: CASSHSPSGPNTGELFF. CDR3 DNA: TGTGCCAGCAGCCACTCGCCTAGCGGACCGAACACCGGGGAGCTGTTTTTT. The variable domain in full, with the rest retrieved from reference TRBV7-6 and TRBJ2-2, is GAGVSQSPRYKVTKRGQDVALRCDPISGHVSLYWYRQALGQGPEFLTYFNYEAQQDKSGLPNDRFSAERPEGSISTLTIQRTEQRDSAMYRCASSHSPSGPNTGELFFGEGSRLTVL.

V gene TRBV13 combines with J gene TRBJ2-1; weak D call: TRBD1 (5 bases). Trimming took off 5 bases at V and 12 bases at J, with 17 bases between the two ends. The CDR3 has 13 residues. Germline assignment: CDR1 PRHDT and CDR2 FYEKMQ (reference sequence). The CDR3 sequence: CASSPQQEPRQFF. CDR3 coding DNA: TGTGCCAGCAGCCCTCAACAGGAGCCTAGGCAGTTCTTC.

This sequence joins TRBV28 and TRBJ2-7; D is undetermined. V shed 5 bases and J shed 0 bases, with 8 bases lying between them. The V gene's germline CDR1 is MDHEN and CDR2 SYDVKM. CDR3 size: 13 residues. Here the CDR3 reads CASSLTVSYEQYF. The DNA for the CDR3 is TGTGCCAGCAGTCTCACAGTCTCCTACGAGCAGTACTTC.

This sequence joins TRBV6-5 and TRBJ1-1; D is possibly TRBD1 (5 bases). This CDR3 region has 13 residues. Trimming stripped 6 bases from V and 2 bases from J, with 10 bases between. CDR1 MNHEY and CDR2 SVGAGI come from the germline V gene. CDR3: CASSSGYNTEAFF. DNA of the CDR3: TGTGCCAGCAGCTCAGGGTACAACACTGAAGCTTTCTTT.

The chain joins TRBV5-8 to TRBJ2-5, with TRBD1 matching 12 bases. CDR3 length equals 15 residues. Trimming removed 2 bases from V and 4 bases from J; junction bases left unmatched: 3. Germline V CDR1 and CDR2: SGHTS, YDEGEE. The CDR3, as DNA: TGTGCCAGCAGCTTTGGGACAGGGGGCCCAGAGACCCAGTACTTC. It yields the protein CASSFGTGGPETQYF.

CDR3 nucleotide sequence: TGTGCCAGCAGCCAAGTGGGGCGGGAGGGCTACGAGCAGTACTTC. Amino acids: CASSQVGREGYEQYF. The chain links TRBV14 to TRBJ2-7, with TRBD2 matching over 9 bases. Trimming removed 1 base from V and 3 bases from J; junction bases left unmatched: 4. The CDR3 runs 15 residues. CDR1 SGHDN and CDR2 FVKESK come from the germline V gene.

V is TRBV27 and J is TRBJ2-7; tentatively, D is TRBD2 (6 bases). CDR3 length equals 15 residues. Germline assignment: CDR1 MNHEY and CDR2 SMNVEV (reference sequence). Trimming took off 1 base at V and 7 bases at J, with 17 bases between the two ends. The chain's CDR3 is CASSLWERRDSEQYF. The CDR3 nucleotides read TGTGCCAGCAGTTTATGGGAGCGTCGGGACTCAGAGCAGTACTTC.